This TCR beta chain is drawn from a study of blood T cell repertoires in COVID-19. Study as a whole: Acute-phase and convalescent COVID-19 samples originated in the United States, Italy and Spain. From T cells, B-cell-depleted T cells, or PBMCs came the material, which was cDNA or gDNA.

Germline loops: CDR1 SGHRS, CDR2 YFSETQ. Between the trimmed V and J ends, which lost 0 bases and 7 bases, there was a span of 11 bases. The CDR3 is made up of 15 amino acids. In the source study's methods: Estimation of nucleated cell counts relied on the amplification of reference gene primers. Produced via immunoSEQ multiplex PCR; TCRdb's table is partial and in-frame only. D and trimming come from the DNA, and the V and J calls and clone size come from that table. The repertoire holds 250,000 or so clones, with around 88% as singletons. This sequence originates from a man of 80 years or more with acute or convalescent COVID-19. The sequenced sample was peripheral blood. The chain joins TRBV5-1 to TRBJ1-6, with D perhaps TRBD1 (5 bases). The CDR3 is CASSLGQGANSPLHF. DNA of the CDR3: TGCGCCAGCAGCTTGGGCCAGGGCGCCAATTCACCCCTCCACTTT.